A single sample is the source of the 18 T cell receptor beta chains below, sequenced in a study of cytomegalovirus exposure and HLA in healthy donors. It was with 60 Vbeta and 13 Jbeta primers that the PCR ran. The repertoire was sequenced with immunoSEQ multiplex PCR; TCRdb's copy has only in-frame clones and lacks some. The specimen's table records some 75,000 clones. The sequenced sample was PBMCs. These receptors all stem from a boy between 5 and 17 years old in good health and CMV-seronegative.

V is TRBV28 and J is TRBJ1-6; tentatively, D is TRBD1 (6 bases). The CDR3 has 16 amino acids. Germline CDR1 MDHEN, CDR2 SYDVKM. Trimming shortened V by 5 bases and J by 7 bases, and 18 bases separated the two germline ends. This CDR3 is CASSPGGGGGNSPLHF. In DNA form, the CDR3 reads TGTGCCAGCAGTCCCGGTGGGGGGGGCGGAAATTCACCCCTCCACTTT.

The chain has TRBV5-8 and TRBJ1-1; D perhaps matches TRBD1 (5 bases). There are 13 residues in the CDR3. CDR1 SGHTS and CDR2 YDEGEE come from the germline V gene. V shed 4 bases and J shed 1 base, with 8 bases lying between them. In DNA form, the CDR3 reads TGTGCCAGCAGCCCCCAGGGGAACACTGAAGCTTTCTTT. Translating gives CASSPQGNTEAFF.

This chain joins TRBV6-1 and TRBJ2-7; D call uncertain. The V end was cut by 2 bases, the J end by 3 bases, with 8 bases between. Germline V gene sequence: CDR1 MNHNS, CDR2 SASEGT. This CDR3 spans 13 amino acids. The CDR3 reads CASSESPSYEQYF. Written as DNA, the CDR3 is TGTGCCAGCAGTGAAAGCCCTAGCTACGAGCAGTACTTC.

The chain is built from TRBV4-2 and TRBJ1-2; TRBD1 matches 9 bases. The V gene's germline CDR1 is LGHNA and CDR2 YNFKEQ. The ends lost 4 bases at V and 8 bases at J; junction bases unmatched: 11. The CDR3 extends over 15 amino acids. CDR3 loop: CASSLATGGARGYTF. In DNA form, the CDR3 reads TGTGCCAGCAGCCTCGCTACAGGGGGCGCAAGGGGCTACACCTTC.

This chain uses TRBV5-5 with TRBJ1-1; TRBD1 might be the D (5 bases). Germline V gene sequence: CDR1 SGHKS, CDR2 YYEKEE (reference sequence). Trimming cost V 4 bases and J 2 bases, with 12 bases left between them. This CDR3 comprises 14 residues. The CDR3 DNA is TGTGCCAGCAGCCGACCGGGGGGTAACACTGAAGCTTTCTTT. Protein product: CASSRPGGNTEAFF.

On this clone itself: The sample contains more than one DNA sequence encoding this CDR3. The chain carries TRBV4-3 and TRBJ2-3; a weak D match, TRBD1 (6 bases). The CDR3 runs to 15 residues. Per germline, CDR1 LGHNA and CDR2 YSLEER. The germline V and J ends were trimmed by 0 bases and 5 bases, with 12 bases remaining between them. The CDR3 protein is CASSQDSRGEDTQYF. The CDR3 nucleotides read TGCGCCAGCAGCCAAGATTCCAGGGGTGAAGATACGCAGTATTTT.

This chain links TRBV7-9 with TRBJ1-3, with TRBD1 identical over 9 bases. V lost 2 bases to trimming and J lost 7 bases; unmatched junction nucleotides: 12. The CDR3 has 17 residues. Per germline, CDR1 SEHNR and CDR2 FQNEAQ (reference sequence). As DNA, the CDR3 is TGTGCCAGCAGCTTACGGTTAAGGGACAGGGTCGGGAACACCATATATTTT. Translated: CASSLRLRDRVGNTIYF.

V gene TRBV9 combines with J gene TRBJ2-5; the D gene is possibly TRBD1 (6 bases). Germline V gene data show CDR1 as SGDLS and CDR2 as YYNGEE. The CDR3 runs to 16 residues. The V end lost 2 bases, the J end lost 5 bases, and 19 bases lay between the germline ends. The CDR3 protein is CASSVAGTGKVETQYF. CDR3 nucleotides: TGTGCCAGCAGCGTCGCAGGAACAGGGAAGGTCGAGACCCAGTACTTC. Supplemented by reference TRBV9 and TRBJ2-5, the full variable domain reads DSGVTQTPKHLITATGQRVTLRCSPRSGDLSVYWYQQSLDQGLQFLIQYYNGEERAKGNILERFSAQQFPDLHSELNLSSLELGDSALYFCASSVAGTGKVETQYFGPGTRLLVL.

The chain employs TRBV18 and TRBJ2-2; TRBD1 agrees at 11 bases. Trimming took 3 bases from V and 2 from J; bases not matched to a gene: 5. The CDR3 totals 17 residues. Germline CDR1 KGHSH, CDR2 LQKENI. The CDR3 loop is CASSPTGQGGNTGELFF. CDR3 bases: TGTGCCAGCTCACCTACGGGACAGGGGGGCAACACCGGGGAGCTGTTTTTT. Complete variable domain (other parts from reference TRBV18 and TRBJ2-2): NAGVMQNPRHLVRRRGQEARLRCSPMKGHSHVYWYRQLPEEGLKFMVYLQKENIIDESGMPKERFSAEFPKEGPSILRIQQVVRGDSAAYFCASSPTGQGGNTGELFFGEGSRLTVL.

The rearrangement links TRBV6-9 to TRBJ2-5; TRBD2 is a possible D gene (6 bases). Deletions cut 5 bases from V and 2 bases from J, with 15 bases between. Germline V CDR1 and CDR2: MNHGY, SVAAGI. The CDR3 is made up of 15 amino acids. CDR3 region: CASSGIGTRQETQYF. In DNA, the CDR3 is TGTGCCAGCAGTGGGATCGGGACTCGGCAAGAGACCCAGTACTTC.

Concerning this clone itself: One end of the junction varies from germline; a read error may be responsible. The chain combines TRBV9 with TRBJ1-1, with a possible D match to TRBD1 (6 bases). The length of the CDR3 is 16 residues. Germline CDR1 SGDLS, CDR2 YYNGEE. The CDR3 nucleotides are TGTGCCAGCAGCGAGGGGACATTAAGTGTAGAGGGTGAAGATTTCTTT. The encoded protein is CASSEGTLSVEGEDFF.

V and J are TRBV4-2 and TRBJ2-2; D is possibly TRBD2 (6 bases). The germline V gene encodes CDR1 LGHNA and CDR2 YNFKEQ. V was shortened by 0 bases and J by 1 base, with 9 bases between the two germline ends. CDR3 length: 16 amino acids. CDR3 bases: TGTGCCAGCAGCCAAGATTCCGGGAGGAACACCGGGGAGCTGTTTTTT. Protein product: CASSQDSGRNTGELFF.

The V and J genes are TRBV5-1 and TRBJ1-2, with D hard to call. The CDR3 covers 14 residues. CDR1 and CDR2 from the germline V gene are SGHRS and YFSETQ. The V and J ends lost 2 bases and 0 bases respectively, with 8 bases between them. The CDR3 protein is CASSLGESNYGYTF. As DNA, the CDR3 is TGCGCCAGCAGCTTAGGAGAATCTAACTATGGCTACACCTTC.

The genes are TRBV5-8 and TRBJ2-5; D is unclear. Trimming stripped 4 bases from V and 5 bases from J, with 12 bases between. The CDR3 is 13 amino acids. The V gene's germline CDR1 is SGHTS and CDR2 YDEGEE. Here the CDR3 DNA reads TGTGCCAGCAGCATGGGCCGTGCGGAGACCCAGTACTTC. It yields the protein CASSMGRAETQYF.

The V call is TRBV7-8, the J call TRBJ2-7, with TRBD1 as a possible D gene (6 bases). This CDR3 contains 14 residues. The germline gives CDR1 SGHVS, CDR2 FQNEAQ. V lost 2 bases and J lost 5, with 13 bases in between. CDR3 DNA: TGTGCCAGCAGCTTAACACAGGGTACCCACGAGCAGTACTTC. Its translation: CASSLTQGTHEQYF. The full variable domain, its missing parts supplied by reference TRBV7-8 and TRBJ2-7, is GAGVSQSPRYKVAKRGQDVALRCDPISGHVSLFWYQQALGQGPEFLTYFQNEAQLDKSGLPSDRFFAERPEGSVSTLKIQRTQQEDSAVYLCASSLTQGTHEQYFGPGTRLTVT.

The rearrangement uses TRBV5-1 and TRBJ1-1, with D possibly being TRBD1 (5 bases). Germline V gene sequence: CDR1 SGHRS, CDR2 YFSETQ. Trimming took off 4 bases at V and 5 bases at J, with 21 bases between the two ends. The CDR3 sequence is 16 residues long. The CDR3 DNA reads as TGCGCCAGCAGCCTGGGAGGGGCGGCGGCGGGGACTGAAGCTTTCTTT. It is translated as CASSLGGAAAGTEAFF.

The chain links TRBV4-3 to TRBJ2-7, with D perhaps TRBD1 (5 bases). The germline gives CDR1 LGHNA, CDR2 YSLEER. This CDR3 contains 14 residues. Between the trimmed V and J ends, which lost 0 bases and 3 bases, there was a span of 9 bases. CDR3 DNA sequence: TGCGCCAGCAGCCAAGAACTGGGGCTCTACGAGCAGTACTTC. Amino acid sequence: CASSQELGLYEQYF.

This chain links TRBV5-4 with TRBJ1-3, with D unresolved. CDR1 and CDR2 from the germline V gene are SGHNT and YYREEE (reference sequence). The CDR3 extends over 15 amino acids. Trimming removed 4 bases from V and 2 bases from J, with 13 bases in between. The CDR3 coding sequence is TGTGCCAGCAGCCCCAACTCAAATGCTGGAAACACCATATATTTT. The encoded protein is CASSPNSNAGNTIYF.